These 3 T cell receptor beta chains originate from one sample sequenced in a study of T cell repertoires in cytomegalovirus infection. Each CDR3 protein is one row after TCRdb ran MiXCR on the reads. Among under 300,000 distinct CDR3 sequences listed, 20% to 25% were seen once. The antigens of these receptors remain unknown. Sequences were derived from cultured PBMCs, sampled from culture after CMV antigen stimulation. These receptors all stem from a human donor in good health (CMV status not recorded). Some clones in this sample may be carry-over from other donors' samples.

J is TRBJ1-1 and V is TRBV30, with 7 bases that match TRBD1. Trimming removed 5 bases from V and 0 bases from J; junction bases left unmatched: 12. Germline loops: CDR1 GTSNPN, CDR2 SVGIG (reference sequence). The CDR3 length is 16 residues. The CDR3 bases are TGTGCCTGGCTTACGAGAGGGGGACAGTTGAACACTGAAGCTTTCTTT. It codes for CAWLTRGGQLNTEAFF.

This clonotype was observed a few times. The chain couples TRBV6-6 to TRBJ1-4; TRBD1 aligns across 9 bases. CDR1 is MNHNY, CDR2 SVGAGI, per germline (reference sequence). V trimming: 0 bases; J trimming: 8 bases; junction bases outside the gene matches: 4. This CDR3 spans 15 amino acids. CDR3 nucleotide sequence: TGTGCCAGCAGTTACTCCGACAGGGGGGGCGAAAAACTGTTTTTT. Translated, it gives CASSYSDRGGEKLFF.

This clonotype turned up a few times. The V gene is TRBV5-6, the J gene TRBJ1-3; D may be TRBD1 (5 bases). From germline, CDR1 is SGHDT and CDR2 YYEEEE. The ends were cut back, 0 bases at V and 8 bases at J, with 12 bases in the middle. The CDR3 has 14 amino acids. The CDR3 spells CASSLEGVRDTIYF. The DNA for the CDR3 is TGTGCCAGCAGCTTGGAAGGGGTTCGAGACACCATATATTTT.